At least ten counts were recorded for the clone carrying this TCR beta chain. This entry belongs to a study of T-cell reconstitution after alpha-beta-depleted transplantation in children. Researchers prepared the TCRbeta library using unique molecular identifiers, the study reports. TCRdb analysed the PCR reads with MiXCR anew, one entry per CDR3 protein. Among about 460,000 distinct CDR3 sequences listed, approximately 12% were seen once. V was pared by 6 bases and J by 7 bases, with 13 bases of the junction left unmatched. CDR1 DFQATT and CDR2 SNEGSKA come from the germline V gene (reference sequence). There are 15 residues in the CDR3.

The sequenced sample was PBMCs from the stem cell graft donor, obtained from the stem cell graft. This chain joins TRBV20-1 and TRBJ2-1; TRBD2 aligns across 9 bases. The origin of this receptor is a human donor who donated a stem cell graft to a child with combined immunodeficiency. CDR3 bases: TGCAGTGCCGAACAGACGGGACTAGCCTGGAATGAGCAGTTCTTC. This gives the protein CSAEQTGLAWNEQFF.